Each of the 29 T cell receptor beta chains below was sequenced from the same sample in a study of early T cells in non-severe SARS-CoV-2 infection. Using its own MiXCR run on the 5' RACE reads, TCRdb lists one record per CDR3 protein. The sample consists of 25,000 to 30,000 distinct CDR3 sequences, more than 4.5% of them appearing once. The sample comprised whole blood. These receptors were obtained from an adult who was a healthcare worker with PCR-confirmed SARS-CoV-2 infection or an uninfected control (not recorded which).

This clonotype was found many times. CDR3 in amino acids: CASSLGGDGYEQYF. DNA for the CDR3: TGTGCCAGCAGCTTAGGAGGGGACGGTTACGAGCAGTACTTC. This chain uses TRBV7-2 with TRBJ2-7; D is possibly TRBD1 or TRBD2 (5 bases each). The length of the CDR3 is 14 residues. The V end lost 1 base, the J end lost 4 bases, and 11 bases lay between the germline ends. From germline, CDR1 is SGHTA and CDR2 FQGNSA.

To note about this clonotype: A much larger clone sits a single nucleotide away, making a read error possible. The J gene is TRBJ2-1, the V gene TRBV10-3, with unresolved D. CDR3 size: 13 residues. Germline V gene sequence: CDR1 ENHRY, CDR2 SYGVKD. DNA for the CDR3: TGTGCCATCAGTGAGTCAGGGTACAATGAGGAGTTCTTC. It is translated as CAISESGYNEEFF.

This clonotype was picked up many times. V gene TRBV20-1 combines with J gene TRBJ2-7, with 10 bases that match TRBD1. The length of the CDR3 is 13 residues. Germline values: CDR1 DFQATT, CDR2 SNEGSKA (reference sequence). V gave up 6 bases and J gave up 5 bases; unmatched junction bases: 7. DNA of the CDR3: TGCAGTGCCCCAAGACAGGGGGCTAACGAGCAGTACTTC. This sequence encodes CSAPRQGANEQYF.

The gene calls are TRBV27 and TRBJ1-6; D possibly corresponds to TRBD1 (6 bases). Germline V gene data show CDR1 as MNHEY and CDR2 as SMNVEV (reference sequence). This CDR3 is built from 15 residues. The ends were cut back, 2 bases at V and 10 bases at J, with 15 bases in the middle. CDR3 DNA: TGTGCCAGCAGTTTAGGGGGCGCCCTTAGATCACCCCTCCACTTT. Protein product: CASSLGGALRSPLHF.

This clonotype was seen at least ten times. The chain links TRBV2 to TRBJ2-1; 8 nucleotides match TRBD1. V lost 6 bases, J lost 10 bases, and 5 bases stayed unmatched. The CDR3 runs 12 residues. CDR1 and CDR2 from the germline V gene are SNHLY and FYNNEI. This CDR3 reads CASRTGVREQFF. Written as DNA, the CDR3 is TGTGCCAGCAGGACAGGGGTGAGGGAGCAGTTCTTC.

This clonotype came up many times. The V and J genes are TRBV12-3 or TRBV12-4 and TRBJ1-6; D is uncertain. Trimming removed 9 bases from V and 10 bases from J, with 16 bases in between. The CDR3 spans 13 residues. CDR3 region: CASQVLPRSPLHF. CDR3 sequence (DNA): TGTGCCAGTCAAGTTTTACCCCGATCACCCCTCCACTTT.

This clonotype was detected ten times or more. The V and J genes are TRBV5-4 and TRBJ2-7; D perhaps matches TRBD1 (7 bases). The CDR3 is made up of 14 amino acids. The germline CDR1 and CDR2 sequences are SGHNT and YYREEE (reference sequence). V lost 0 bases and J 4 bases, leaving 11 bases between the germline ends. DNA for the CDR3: TGTGCCAGCAGCTTGGCAGGGGGGCGGTACGAGCAGTACTTC. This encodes CASSLAGGRYEQYF.

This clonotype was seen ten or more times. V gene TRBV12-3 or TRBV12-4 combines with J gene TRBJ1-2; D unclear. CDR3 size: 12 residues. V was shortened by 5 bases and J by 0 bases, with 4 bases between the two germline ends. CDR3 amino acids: CASSNTNYGYTF. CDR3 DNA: TGTGCCAGCAGTAATACTAACTATGGCTACACCTTC.

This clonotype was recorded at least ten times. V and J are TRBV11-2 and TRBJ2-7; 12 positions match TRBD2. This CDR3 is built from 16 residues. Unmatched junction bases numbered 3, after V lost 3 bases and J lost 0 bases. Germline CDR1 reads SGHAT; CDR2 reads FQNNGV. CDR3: CASSFLTSGGSYEQYF. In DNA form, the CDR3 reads TGTGCCAGCAGCTTCCTGACTAGCGGGGGCTCCTACGAGCAGTACTTC.

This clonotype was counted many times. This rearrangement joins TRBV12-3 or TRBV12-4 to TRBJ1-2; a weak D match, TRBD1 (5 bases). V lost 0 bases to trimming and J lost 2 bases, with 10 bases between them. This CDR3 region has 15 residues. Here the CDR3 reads CASSLARGGNYGYTF. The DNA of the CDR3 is TGTGCCAGCAGTTTAGCGCGGGGGGGAAACTATGGCTACACCTTC.

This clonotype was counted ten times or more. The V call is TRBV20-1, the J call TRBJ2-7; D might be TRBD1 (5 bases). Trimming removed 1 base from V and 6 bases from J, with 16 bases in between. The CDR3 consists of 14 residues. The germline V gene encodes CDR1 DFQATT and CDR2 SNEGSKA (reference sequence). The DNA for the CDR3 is TGCAGTGCTAGAGGTGTCAGGGTTTCAAGCGAGCAGTACTTC. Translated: CSARGVRVSSEQYF.

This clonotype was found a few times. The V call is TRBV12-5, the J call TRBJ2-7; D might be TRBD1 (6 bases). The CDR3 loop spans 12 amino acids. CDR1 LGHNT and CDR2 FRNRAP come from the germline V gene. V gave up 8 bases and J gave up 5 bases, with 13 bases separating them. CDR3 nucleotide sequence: TGTGCTAGTCTAATGGGGGCAAACGAGCAGTACTTC. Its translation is CASLMGANEQYF.

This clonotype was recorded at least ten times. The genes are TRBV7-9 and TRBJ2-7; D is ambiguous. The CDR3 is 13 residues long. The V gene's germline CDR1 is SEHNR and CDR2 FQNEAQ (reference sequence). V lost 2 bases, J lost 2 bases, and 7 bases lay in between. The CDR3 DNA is TGTGCCAGCAGCTTAATAGGGCCCTACGAGCAGTACTTC. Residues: CASSLIGPYEQYF.

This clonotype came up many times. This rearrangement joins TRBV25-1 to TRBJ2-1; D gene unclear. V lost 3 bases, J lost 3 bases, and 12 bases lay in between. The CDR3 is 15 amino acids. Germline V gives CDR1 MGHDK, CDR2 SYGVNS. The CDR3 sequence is CASSDSGPHYNEQFF. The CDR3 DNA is TGTGCCAGCAGTGACTCCGGGCCCCACTACAATGAGCAGTTCTTC. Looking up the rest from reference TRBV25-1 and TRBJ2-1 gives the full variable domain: EADIYQTPRYLVIGTGKKITLECSQTMGHDKMYWYQQDPGMELHLIHYSYGVNSTEKGDLSSESTVSRIRTEHFPLTLESARPSHTSQYLCASSDSGPHYNEQFFGPGTRLTVL.

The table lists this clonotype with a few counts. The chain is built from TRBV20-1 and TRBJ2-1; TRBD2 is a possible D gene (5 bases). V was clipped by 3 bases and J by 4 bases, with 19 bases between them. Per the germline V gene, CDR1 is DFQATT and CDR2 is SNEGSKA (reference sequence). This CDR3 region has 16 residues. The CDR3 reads CSASTPRGSAYNEQFF. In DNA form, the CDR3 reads TGCAGTGCTAGTACACCCCGTGGGAGCGCGTACAATGAGCAGTTCTTC.

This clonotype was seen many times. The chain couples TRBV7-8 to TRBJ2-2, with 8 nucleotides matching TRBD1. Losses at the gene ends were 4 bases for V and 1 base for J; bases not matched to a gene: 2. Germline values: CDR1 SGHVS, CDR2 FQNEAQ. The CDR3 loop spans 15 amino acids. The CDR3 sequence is CASSWDRMNTGELFF. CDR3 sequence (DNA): TGTGCCAGCAGCTGGGACAGGATGAACACCGGGGAGCTGTTTTTT.

In DNA, the CDR3 is TGTGCCAGCAGCTCAAGACAAGGGTATTATGGTGAGCAGTTCTTC. As protein: CASSSRQGYYGEQFF. The chain has TRBV11-2 and TRBJ2-1, with D uncertain. The V end lost 4 bases, the J end lost 9 bases, and 19 bases lay between the germline ends. The germline gives CDR1 SGHAT, CDR2 FQNNGV. The length of the CDR3 is 15 residues.

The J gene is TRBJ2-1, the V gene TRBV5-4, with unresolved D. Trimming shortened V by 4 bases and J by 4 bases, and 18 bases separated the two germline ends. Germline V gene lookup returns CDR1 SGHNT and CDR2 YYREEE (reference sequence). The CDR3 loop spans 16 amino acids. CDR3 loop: CASSPAYGAAYNEQFF. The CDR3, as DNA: TGTGCCAGCAGCCCAGCATATGGAGCTGCTTACAATGAGCAGTTCTTC.

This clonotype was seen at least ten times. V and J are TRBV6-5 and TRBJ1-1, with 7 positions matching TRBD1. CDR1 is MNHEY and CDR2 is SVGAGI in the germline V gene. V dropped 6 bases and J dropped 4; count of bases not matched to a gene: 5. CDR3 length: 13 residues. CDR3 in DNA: TGTGCCAGCAGGTACAGGGGAAGCACTGAAGCTTTCTTT. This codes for CASRYRGSTEAFF.

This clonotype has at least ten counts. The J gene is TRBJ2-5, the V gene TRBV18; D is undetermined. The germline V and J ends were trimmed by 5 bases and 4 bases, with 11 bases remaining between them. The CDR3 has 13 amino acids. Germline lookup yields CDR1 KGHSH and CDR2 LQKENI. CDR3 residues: CASSEGITETQYF. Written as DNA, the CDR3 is TGTGCCAGCTCAGAAGGGATCACAGAGACCCAGTACTTC. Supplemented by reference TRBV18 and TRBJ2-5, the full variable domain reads NAGVMQNPRHLVRRRGQEARLRCSPMKGHSHVYWYRQLPEEGLKFMVYLQKENIIDESGMPKERFSAEFPKEGPSILRIQQVVRGDSAAYFCASSEGITETQYFGPGTRLLVL.

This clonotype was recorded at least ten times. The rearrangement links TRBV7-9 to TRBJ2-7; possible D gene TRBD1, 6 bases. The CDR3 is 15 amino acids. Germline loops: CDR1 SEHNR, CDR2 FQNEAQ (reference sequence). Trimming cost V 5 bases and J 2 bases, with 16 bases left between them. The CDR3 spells CASSDYRDRTYEQYF. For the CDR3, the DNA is TGTGCCAGCAGCGACTACAGGGACCGGACCTACGAGCAGTACTTC.

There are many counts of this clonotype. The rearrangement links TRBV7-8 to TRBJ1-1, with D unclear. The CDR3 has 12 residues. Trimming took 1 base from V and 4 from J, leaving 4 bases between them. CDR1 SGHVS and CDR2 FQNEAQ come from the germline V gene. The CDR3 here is CASSLVSTEAFF. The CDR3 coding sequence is TGTGCCAGCAGCTTAGTTAGCACTGAAGCTTTCTTT.

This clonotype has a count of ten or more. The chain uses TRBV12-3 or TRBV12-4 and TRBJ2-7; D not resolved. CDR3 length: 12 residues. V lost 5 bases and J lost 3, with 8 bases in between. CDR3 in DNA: TGTGCCAGCAGTCTTCCAAACTACGAGCAGTACTTC. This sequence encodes CASSLPNYEQYF.

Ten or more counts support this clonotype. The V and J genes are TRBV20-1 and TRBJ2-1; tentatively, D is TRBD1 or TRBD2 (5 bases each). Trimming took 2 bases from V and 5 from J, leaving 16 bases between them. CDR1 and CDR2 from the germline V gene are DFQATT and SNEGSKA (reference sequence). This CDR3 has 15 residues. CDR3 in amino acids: CSARRFFGANNEQFF. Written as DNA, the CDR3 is TGCAGTGCTAGAAGGTTTTTCGGGGCTAACAATGAGCAGTTCTTC.

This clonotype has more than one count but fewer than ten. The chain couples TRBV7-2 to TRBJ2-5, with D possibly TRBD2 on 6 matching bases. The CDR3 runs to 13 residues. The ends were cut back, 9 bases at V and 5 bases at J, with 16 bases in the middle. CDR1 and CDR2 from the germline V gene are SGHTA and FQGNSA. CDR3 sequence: CASTAGGRETQYF. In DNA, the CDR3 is TGTGCCAGTACCGCCGGGGGTAGGGAGACCCAGTACTTC. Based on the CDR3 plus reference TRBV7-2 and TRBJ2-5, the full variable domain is GAGVSQSPSNKVTEKGKDVELRCDPISGHTALYWYRQSLGQGLEFLIYFQGNSAPDKSGLPSDRFSAERTGGSVSTLTIQRTQQEDSAVYLCASTAGGRETQYFGPGTRLLVL.

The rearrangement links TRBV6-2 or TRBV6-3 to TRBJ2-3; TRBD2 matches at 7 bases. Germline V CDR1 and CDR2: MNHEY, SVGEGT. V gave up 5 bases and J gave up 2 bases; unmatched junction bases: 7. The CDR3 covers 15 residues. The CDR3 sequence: CASSKIREATDTQYF. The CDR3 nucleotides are TGTGCCAGCAGTAAGATCCGGGAGGCCACAGATACGCAGTATTTT.

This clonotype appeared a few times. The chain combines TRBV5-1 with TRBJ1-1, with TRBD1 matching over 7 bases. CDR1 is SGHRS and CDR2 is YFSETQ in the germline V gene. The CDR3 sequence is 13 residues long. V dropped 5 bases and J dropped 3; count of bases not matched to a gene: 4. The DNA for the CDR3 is TGCGCCAGCAGGTGGCAGGGGGACACTGAAGCTTTCTTT. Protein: CASRWQGDTEAFF. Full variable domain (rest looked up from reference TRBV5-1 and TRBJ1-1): KAGVTQTPRYLIKTRGQQVTLSCSPISGHRSVSWYQQTPGQGLQFLFEYFSETQRNKGNFPGRFSGRQFSNSRSEMNVSTLELGDSALYLCASRWQGDTEAFFGQGTRLTVV.

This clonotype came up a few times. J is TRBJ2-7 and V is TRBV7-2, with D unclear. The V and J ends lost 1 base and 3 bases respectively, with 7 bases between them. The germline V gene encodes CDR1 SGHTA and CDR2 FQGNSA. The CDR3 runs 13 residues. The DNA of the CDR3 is TGTGCCAGCAGCTTAGTGACGTACTACGAGCAGTACTTC. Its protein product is CASSLVTYYEQYF. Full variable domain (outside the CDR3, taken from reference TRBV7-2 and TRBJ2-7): GAGVSQSPSNKVTEKGKDVELRCDPISGHTALYWYRQSLGQGLEFLIYFQGNSAPDKSGLPSDRFSAERTGGSVSTLTIQRTQQEDSAVYLCASSLVTYYEQYFGPGTRLTVT.

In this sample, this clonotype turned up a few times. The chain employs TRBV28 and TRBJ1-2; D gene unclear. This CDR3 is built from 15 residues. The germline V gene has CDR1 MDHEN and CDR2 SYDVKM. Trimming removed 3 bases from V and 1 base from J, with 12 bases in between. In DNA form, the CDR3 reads TGTGCCAGCAGTTTGGGTAGGCTGTTTAACTATGGCTACACCTTC. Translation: CASSLGRLFNYGYTF.